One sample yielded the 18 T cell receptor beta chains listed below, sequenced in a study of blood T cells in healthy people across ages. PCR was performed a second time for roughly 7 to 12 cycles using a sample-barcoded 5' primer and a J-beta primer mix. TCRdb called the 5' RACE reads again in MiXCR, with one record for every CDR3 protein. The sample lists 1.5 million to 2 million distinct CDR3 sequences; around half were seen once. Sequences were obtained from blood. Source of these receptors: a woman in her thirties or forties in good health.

CDR3 DNA: TGTGCCAGCAGTTACTCGCGGGGACAGGATGAGCAGTACTTC. The encoded protein is CASSYSRGQDEQYF. V and J are TRBV6-5 and TRBJ2-7; 8 positions agree with TRBD1. Germline CDR1 MNHEY, CDR2 SVGAGI. After removal of 0 bases from V and 7 bases from J, the junction contained 5 bases not matched to a gene. The CDR3 extends over 14 amino acids.

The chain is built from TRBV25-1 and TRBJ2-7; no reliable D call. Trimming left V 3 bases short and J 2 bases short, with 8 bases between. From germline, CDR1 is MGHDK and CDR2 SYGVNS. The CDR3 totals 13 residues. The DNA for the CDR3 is TGTGCCAGCAGTGAGTACGTAACCTACGAGCAGTACTTC. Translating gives CASSEYVTYEQYF.

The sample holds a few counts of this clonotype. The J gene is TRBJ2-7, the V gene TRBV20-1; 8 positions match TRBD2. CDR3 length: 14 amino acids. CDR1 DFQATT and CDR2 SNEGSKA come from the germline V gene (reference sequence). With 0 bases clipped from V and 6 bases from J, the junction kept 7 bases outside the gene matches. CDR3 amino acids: CSAREGTSLREQYF. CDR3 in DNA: TGCAGTGCTAGAGAAGGGACTAGTCTACGCGAGCAGTACTTC.

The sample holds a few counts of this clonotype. CDR3 DNA: TGCGCCAGCAGCTTGGAAGGGGGACGTGGGGCCAACGTCCTGACTTTC. Translated: CASSLEGGRGANVLTF. This chain uses TRBV5-1 with TRBJ2-6; TRBD1 might be the D (6 bases). Trimming pared 0 bases from V and 3 bases from J, leaving 10 bases between. This CDR3 region has 16 residues. Germline CDR1 and CDR2: SGHRS and YFSETQ. The entire variable domain, with the rest obtained from reference TRBV5-1 and TRBJ2-6, is as follows: KAGVTQTPRYLIKTRGQQVTLSCSPISGHRSVSWYQQTPGQGLQFLFEYFSETQRNKGNFPGRFSGRQFSNSRSEMNVSTLELGDSALYLCASSLEGGRGANVLTFGAGSRLTVL.

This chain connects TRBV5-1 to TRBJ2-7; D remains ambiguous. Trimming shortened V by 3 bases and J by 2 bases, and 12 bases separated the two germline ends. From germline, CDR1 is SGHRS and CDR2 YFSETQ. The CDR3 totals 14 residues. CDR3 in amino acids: CASSSDKDAYEQYF. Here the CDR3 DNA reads TGCGCCAGCAGCTCTGACAAAGATGCCTACGAGCAGTACTTC. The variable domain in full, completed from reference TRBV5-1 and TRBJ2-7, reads KAGVTQTPRYLIKTRGQQVTLSCSPISGHRSVSWYQQTPGQGLQFLFEYFSETQRNKGNFPGRFSGRQFSNSRSEMNVSTLELGDSALYLCASSSDKDAYEQYFGPGTRLTVT.

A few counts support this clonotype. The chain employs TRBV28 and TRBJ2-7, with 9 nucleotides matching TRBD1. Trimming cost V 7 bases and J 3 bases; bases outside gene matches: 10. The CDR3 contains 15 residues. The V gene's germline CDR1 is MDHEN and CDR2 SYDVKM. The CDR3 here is CASMAGTGRIYEQYF. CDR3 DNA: TGTGCCAGCATGGCCGGGACAGGGAGAATCTACGAGCAGTACTTC.

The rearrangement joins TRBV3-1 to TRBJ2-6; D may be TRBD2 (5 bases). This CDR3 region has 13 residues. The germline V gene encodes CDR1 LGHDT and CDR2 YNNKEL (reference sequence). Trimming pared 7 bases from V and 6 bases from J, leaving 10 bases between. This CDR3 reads CASKRREANVLTF. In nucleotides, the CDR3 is TGTGCCAGCAAGAGACGGGAGGCCAACGTCCTGACTTTC.

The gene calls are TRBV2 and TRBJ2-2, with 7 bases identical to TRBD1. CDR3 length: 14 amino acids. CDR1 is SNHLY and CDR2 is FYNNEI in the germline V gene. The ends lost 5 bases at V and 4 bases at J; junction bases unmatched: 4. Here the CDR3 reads CASSTDRATGELFF. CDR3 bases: TGTGCCAGCAGTACCGACAGGGCCACCGGGGAGCTGTTTTTT.

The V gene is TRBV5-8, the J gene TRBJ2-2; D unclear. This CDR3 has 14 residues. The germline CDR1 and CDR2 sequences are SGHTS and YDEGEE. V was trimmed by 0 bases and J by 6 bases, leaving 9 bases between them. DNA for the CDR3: TGTGCCAGCAGCTTGGATGGGTTTCCCGGGGAGCTGTTTTTT. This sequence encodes CASSLDGFPGELFF.

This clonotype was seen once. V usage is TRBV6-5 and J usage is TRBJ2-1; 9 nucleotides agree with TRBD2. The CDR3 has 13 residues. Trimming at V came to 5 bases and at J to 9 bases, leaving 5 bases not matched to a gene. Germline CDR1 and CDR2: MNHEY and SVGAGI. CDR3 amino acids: CASSALSGGEQFF. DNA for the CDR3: TGTGCCAGCAGTGCCCTTAGCGGGGGTGAGCAGTTCTTC.

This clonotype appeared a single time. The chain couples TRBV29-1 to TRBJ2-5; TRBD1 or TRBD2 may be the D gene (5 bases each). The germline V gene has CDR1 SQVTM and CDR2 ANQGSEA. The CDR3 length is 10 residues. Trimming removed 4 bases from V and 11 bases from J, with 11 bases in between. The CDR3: CSVVGTEQYF. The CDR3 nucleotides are TGCAGCGTTGTCGGGACGGAGCAGTACTTC.

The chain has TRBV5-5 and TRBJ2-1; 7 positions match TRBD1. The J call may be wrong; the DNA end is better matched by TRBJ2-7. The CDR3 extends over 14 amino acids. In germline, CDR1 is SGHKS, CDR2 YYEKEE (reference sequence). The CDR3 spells CASSPDRAYNEQYF. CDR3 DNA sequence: TGTGCCAGCAGCCCCGACAGGGCTTACAATGAGCAGTACTTC.

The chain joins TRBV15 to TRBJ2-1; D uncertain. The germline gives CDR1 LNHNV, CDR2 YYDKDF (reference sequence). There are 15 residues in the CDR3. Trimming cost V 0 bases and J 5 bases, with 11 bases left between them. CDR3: CATSRDPRSHNEQFF. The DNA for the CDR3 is TGTGCCACCAGCAGAGATCCCCGGAGCCACAATGAGCAGTTCTTC.

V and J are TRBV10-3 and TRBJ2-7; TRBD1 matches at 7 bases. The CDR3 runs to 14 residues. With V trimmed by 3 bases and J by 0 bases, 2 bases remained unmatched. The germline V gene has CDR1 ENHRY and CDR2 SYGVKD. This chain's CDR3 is CAISDQGDSYEQYF. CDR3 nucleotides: TGTGCCATCAGTGACCAGGGGGACTCCTACGAGCAGTACTTC.

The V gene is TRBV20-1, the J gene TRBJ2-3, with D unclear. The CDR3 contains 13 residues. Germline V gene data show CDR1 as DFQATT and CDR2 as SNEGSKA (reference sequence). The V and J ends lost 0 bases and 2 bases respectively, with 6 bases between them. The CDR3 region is CSARDDSTDTQYF. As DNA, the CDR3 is TGCAGTGCTAGAGATGACTCCACAGATACGCAGTATTTT.

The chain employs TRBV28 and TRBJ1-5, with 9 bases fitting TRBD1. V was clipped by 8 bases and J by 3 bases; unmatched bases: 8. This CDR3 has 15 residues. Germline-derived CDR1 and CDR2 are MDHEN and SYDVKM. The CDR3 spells CASSGGDRDNQPQHF. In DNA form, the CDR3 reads TGTGCCAGCTCCGGTGGGGACAGGGACAATCAGCCCCAGCATTTT.

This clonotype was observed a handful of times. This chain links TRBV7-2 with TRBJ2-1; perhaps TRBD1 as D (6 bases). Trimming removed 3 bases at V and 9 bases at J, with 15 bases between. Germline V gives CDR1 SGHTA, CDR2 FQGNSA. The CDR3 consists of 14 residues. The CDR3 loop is CASSFLTGSGEQFF. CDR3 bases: TGTGCCAGCAGCTTTTTAACAGGGTCAGGTGAGCAGTTCTTC.

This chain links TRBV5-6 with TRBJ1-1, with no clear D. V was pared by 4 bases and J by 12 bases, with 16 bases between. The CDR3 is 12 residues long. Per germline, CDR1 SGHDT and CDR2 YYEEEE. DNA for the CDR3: TGTGCCAGCAGCGTGACCGACGGGTTTCCTTTCTTT. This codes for CASSVTDGFPFF.